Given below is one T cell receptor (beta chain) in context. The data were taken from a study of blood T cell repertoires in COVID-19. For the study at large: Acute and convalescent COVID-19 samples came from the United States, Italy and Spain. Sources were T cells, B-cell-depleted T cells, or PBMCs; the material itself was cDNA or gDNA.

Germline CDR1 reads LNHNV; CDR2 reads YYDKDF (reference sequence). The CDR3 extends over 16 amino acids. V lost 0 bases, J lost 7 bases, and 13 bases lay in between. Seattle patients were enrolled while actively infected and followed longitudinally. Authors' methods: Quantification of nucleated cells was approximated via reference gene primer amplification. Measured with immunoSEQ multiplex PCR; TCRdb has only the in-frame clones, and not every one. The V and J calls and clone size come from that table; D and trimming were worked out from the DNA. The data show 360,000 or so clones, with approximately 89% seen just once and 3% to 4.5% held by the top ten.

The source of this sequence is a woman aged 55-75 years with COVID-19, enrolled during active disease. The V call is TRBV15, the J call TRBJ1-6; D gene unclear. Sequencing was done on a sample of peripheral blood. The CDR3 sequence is CATSRDGPRGNSPLHF. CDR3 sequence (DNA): TGTGCCACCAGCAGAGATGGTCCTCGGGGAAATTCACCCCTCCACTTT.